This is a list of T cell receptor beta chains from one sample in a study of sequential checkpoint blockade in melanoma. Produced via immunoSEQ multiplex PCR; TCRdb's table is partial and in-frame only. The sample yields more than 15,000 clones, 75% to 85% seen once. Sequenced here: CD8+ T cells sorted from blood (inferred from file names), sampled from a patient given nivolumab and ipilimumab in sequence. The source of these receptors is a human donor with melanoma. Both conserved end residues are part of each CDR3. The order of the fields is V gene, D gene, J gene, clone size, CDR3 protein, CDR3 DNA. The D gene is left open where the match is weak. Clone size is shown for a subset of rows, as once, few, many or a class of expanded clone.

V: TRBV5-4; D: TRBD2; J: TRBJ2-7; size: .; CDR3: CASNPSGSLNEQYF; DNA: TGTGCCAGCAACCCTAGCGGGAGTCTAAACGAGCAGTACTTC
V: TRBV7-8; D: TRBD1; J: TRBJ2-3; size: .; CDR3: CASSLTQGAADTQYF; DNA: TGTGCCAGCAGCTTAACACAGGGGGCCGCAGATACGCAGTATTTT
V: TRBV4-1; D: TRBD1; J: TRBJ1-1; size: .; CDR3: CASSFPKVTGDTEAFF; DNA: TGCGCCAGCAGCTTCCCGAAAGTTACAGGGGACACTGAAGCTTTCTTT
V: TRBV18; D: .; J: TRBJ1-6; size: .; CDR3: CASSEDRGSFNSPLHF; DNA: TGTGCCAGCTCAGAGGACAGAGGTTCGTTCAATTCACCCCTCCACTTT
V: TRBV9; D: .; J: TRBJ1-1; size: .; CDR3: CASSAPGGMNTEAFF; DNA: TGTGCCAGCAGCGCCCCGGGGGGAATGAACACTGAAGCTTTCTTT
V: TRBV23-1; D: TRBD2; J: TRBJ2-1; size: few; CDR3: CASSHRLAGGPKFF; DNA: TGCGCCAGCAGTCATCGTCTAGCGGGAGGGCCGAAGTTCTTC
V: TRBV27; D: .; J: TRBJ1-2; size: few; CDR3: CASSLWGGELNYGYTF; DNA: TGTGCCAGCAGTTTATGGGGGGGGGAATTGAACTATGGCTACACCTTC
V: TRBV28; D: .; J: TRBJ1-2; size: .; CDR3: CASSPRGANYGYTF; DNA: TGTGCCAGCAGTCCCCGGGGGGCGAACTATGGCTACACCTTC
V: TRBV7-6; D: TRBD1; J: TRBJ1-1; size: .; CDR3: CASSPQGVNTEAFF; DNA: TGTGCCAGCAGCCCACAGGGGGTTAACACTGAAGCTTTCTTT
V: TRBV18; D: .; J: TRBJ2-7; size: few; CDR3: CASSPPSTAFSYEQYF; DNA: TGTGCCAGCTCACCACCGTCCACAGCTTTTTCCTACGAGCAGTACTTC
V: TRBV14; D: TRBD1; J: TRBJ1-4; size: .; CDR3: CASSPGGGTGPNEKLFF; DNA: TGTGCCAGCAGCCCGGGGGGAGGGACAGGCCCTAATGAAAAACTGTTTTTT
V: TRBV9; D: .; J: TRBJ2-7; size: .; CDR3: CASSVQGWGPYEQYF; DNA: TGTGCCAGCAGCGTACAGGGTTGGGGCCCCTACGAGCAGTACTTC
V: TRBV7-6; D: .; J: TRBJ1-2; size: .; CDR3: CASSLEPGPLYGYTF; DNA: TGTGCCAGCAGCTTAGAGCCAGGGCCGTTATATGGCTACACCTTC
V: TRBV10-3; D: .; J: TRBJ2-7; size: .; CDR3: CAISEGTYEQYF; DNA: TGTGCCATCAGTGAGGGCACCTACGAGCAGTACTTC
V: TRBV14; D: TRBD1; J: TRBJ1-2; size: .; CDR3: CASSVDRGQFGYTF; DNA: TGTGCCAGTTCGGTAGACAGGGGGCAATTCGGCTACACCTTC
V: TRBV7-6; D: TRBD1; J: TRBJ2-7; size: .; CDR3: CASSSRGSTGRLYEQYF; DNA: TGTGCCAGCAGCTCACGAGGCTCGACAGGGAGACTCTACGAGCAGTACTTC
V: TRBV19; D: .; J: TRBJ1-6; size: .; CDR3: CASSIEANGYNSPLHF; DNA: TGTGCCAGTAGTATAGAAGCGAACGGCTATAATTCACCCCTCCACTTT
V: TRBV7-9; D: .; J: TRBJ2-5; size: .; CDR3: CASSLEAGVETQYF; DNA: TGTGCCAGCAGCTTAGAGGCAGGGGTCGAGACCCAGTACTTC
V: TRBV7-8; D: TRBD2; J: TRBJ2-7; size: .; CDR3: CASSLIRGLGAYEQYF; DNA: TGTGCCAGCAGCTTAATTAGGGGACTAGGGGCCTACGAGCAGTACTTC
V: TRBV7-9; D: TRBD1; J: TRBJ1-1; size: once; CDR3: CASSGRTGTNTEAFF; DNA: TGTGCCAGCAGCGGAAGGACAGGGACAAACACTGAAGCTTTCTTT
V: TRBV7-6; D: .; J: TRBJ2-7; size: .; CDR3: CASSSSGTYEQYF; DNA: TGTGCCAGCAGCTCCTCCGGGACCTACGAGCAGTACTTC
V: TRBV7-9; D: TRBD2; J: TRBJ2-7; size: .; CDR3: CASSPQGLAIYEQYF; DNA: TGTGCCAGCAGCCCGCAAGGACTAGCTATCTACGAGCAGTACTTC
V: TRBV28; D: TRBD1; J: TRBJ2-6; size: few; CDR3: CASSHGTEGYSGANVLTF; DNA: TGTGCCAGCAGCCACGGGACAGAAGGTTACTCTGGGGCCAACGTCCTGACTTTC
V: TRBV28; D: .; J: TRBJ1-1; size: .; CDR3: CASNPQGRFSTEAFF; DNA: TGTGCCAGCAACCCACAGGGTAGGTTTAGCACTGAAGCTTTCTTT
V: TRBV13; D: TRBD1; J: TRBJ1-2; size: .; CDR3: CASSPGTGGPNYGYTF; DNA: TGTGCCAGCAGCCCCGGGACAGGGGGCCCTAACTATGGCTACACCTTC
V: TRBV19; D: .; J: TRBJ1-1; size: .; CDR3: CASSILGFRGTEAFF; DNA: TGTGCCAGTAGTATTCTAGGGTTCAGGGGCACTGAAGCTTTCTTT
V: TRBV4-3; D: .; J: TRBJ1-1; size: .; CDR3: CASSQALDAEAFF; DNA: TGCGCCAGCAGCCAAGCTCTAGACGCTGAAGCTTTCTTT
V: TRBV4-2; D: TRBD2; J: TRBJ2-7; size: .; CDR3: CASSHSTSGRGFEEQYF; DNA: TGTGCCAGCAGCCACTCGACTAGCGGGAGAGGTTTTGAAGAGCAGTACTTC
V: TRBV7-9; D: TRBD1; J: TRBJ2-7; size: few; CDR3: CASSLARQGWASYEQYF; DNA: TGTGCCAGCAGCTTAGCGAGACAGGGGTGGGCCTCCTACGAGCAGTACTTC
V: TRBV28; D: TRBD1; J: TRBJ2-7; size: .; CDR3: CASSPGTVREQYF; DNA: TGTGCCAGCAGCCCAGGGACAGTTCGGGAGCAGTACTTC
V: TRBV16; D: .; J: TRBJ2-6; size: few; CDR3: CASSLAGGANVLTF; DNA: TGTGCCAGCAGCCTGGCGGGAGGGGCCAACGTCCTGACTTTC
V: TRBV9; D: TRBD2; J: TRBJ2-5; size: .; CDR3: CASSVVSGEGETQYF; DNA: TGTGCCAGCAGCGTAGTATCGGGGGAGGGGGAGACCCAGTACTTC
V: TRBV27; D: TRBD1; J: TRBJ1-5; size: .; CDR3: CASSPGTGRAQPQHF; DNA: TGTGCCAGCAGTCCTGGGACAGGGCGGGCTCAGCCCCAGCATTTT
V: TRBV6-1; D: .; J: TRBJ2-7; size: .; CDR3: CASSEGPSHYEQYF; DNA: TGTGCCAGCAGTGAGGGCCCCTCCCACTACGAGCAGTACTTC
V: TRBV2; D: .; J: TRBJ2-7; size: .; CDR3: CATKQGGDYEQYF; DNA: TGTGCCACTAAACAGGGAGGGGACTACGAGCAGTACTTC
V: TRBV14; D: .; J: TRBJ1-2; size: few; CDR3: CASSQERGNYGYTF; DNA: TGTGCCAGCAGCCAAGAACGGGGTAACTATGGCTACACCTTC
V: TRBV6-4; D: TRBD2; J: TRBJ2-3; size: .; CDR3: CASSEAGATDTQYF; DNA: TGTGCCAGCTCCGAGGCGGGAGCCACAGATACGCAGTATTTT
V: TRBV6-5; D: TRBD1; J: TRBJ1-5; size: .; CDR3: CASSSSGTGIQPQHF; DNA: TGTGCCAGCAGTTCCTCCGGGACAGGGATTCAGCCCCAGCATTTT
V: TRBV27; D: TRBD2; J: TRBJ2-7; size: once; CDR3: CASSLISPGGGEQYF; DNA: TGTGCCAGCAGTTTAATATCACCGGGAGGCGGCGAGCAGTACTTC
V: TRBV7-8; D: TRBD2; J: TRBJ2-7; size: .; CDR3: CASSLMFGGAYEQYF; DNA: TGTGCCAGCAGCTTGATGTTCGGGGGGGCCTACGAGCAGTACTTC
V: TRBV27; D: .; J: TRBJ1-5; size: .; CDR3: CASSPGTGGAQPQHF; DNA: TGTGCCAGCAGTCCAGGGACCGGGGGGGCTCAGCCCCAGCATTTT
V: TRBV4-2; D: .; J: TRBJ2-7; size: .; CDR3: CASSQGVGGDEQYF; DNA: TGTGCCAGCAGCCAAGGAGTAGGGGGGGACGAGCAGTACTTC
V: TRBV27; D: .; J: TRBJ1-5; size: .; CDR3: CASSMLQGFGNQPQHF; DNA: TGTGCCAGCAGCATGTTACAGGGTTTTGGCAATCAGCCCCAGCATTTT
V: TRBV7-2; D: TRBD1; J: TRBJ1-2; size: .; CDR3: CASTPGRTGVYGYTF; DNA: TGTGCCAGCACCCCTGGGCGGACAGGGGTCTATGGCTACACCTTC
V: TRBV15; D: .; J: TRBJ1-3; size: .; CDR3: CATSEPGHLSGNTIYF; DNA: TGTGCCACCAGCGAACCGGGACACCTCTCTGGAAACACCATATATTTT
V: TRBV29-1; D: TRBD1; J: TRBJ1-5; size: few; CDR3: CSVEGQGDQPQHF; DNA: TGCAGCGTTGAAGGACAGGGCGATCAGCCCCAGCATTTT
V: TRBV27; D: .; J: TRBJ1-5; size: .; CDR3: CASSLSGPLPNQPQHF; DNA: TGTGCCAGCAGTTTATCGGGGCCGCTTCCCAATCAGCCCCAGCATTTT
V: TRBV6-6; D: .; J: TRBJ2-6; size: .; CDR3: CASSTTAGANVLTF; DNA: TGTGCCAGCAGTACGACAGCTGGGGCCAACGTCCTGACTTTC